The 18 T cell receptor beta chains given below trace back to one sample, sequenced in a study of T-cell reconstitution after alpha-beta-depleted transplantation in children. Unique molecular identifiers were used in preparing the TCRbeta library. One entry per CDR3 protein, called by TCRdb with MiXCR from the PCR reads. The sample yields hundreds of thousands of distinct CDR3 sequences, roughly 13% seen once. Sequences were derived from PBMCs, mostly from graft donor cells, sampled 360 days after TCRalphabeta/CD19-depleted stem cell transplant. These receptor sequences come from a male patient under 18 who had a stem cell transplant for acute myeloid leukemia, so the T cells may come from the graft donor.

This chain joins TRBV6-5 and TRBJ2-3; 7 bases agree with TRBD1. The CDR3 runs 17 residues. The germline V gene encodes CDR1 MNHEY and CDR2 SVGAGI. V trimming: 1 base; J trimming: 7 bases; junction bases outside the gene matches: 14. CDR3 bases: TGTGCCAGCAGTTACTTAGGGGACAGATTCCCCCCTTATACGCAGTATTTT. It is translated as CASSYLGDRFPPYTQYF.

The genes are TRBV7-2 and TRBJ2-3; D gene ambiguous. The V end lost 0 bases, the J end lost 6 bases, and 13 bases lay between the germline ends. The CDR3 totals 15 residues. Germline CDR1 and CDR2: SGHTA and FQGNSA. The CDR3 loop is CASSLAPLEVDTQYF. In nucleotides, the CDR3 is TGTGCCAGCAGCTTAGCGCCTTTAGAAGTGGATACGCAGTATTTT.

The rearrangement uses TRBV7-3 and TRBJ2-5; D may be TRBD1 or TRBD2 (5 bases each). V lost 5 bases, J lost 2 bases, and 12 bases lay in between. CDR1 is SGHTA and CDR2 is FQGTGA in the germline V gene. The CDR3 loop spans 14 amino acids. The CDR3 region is CASSPLGPQETQYF. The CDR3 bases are TGTGCCAGCAGCCCCCTGGGACCGCAAGAGACCCAGTACTTC.

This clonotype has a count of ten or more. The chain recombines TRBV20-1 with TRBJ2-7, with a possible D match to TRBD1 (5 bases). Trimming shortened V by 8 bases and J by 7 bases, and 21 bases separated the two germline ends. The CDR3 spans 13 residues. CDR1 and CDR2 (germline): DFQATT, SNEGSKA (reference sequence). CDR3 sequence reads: CSTYFSREGEQYF. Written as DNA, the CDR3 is TGCAGTACGTACTTTTCCAGGGAAGGGGAGCAGTACTTC.

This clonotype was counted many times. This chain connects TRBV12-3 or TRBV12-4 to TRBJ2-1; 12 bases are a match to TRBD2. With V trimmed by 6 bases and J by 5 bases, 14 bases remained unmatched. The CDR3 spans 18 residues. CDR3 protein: CASSPGLAGGLVDNEQFF. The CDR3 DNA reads TGTGCCAGCAGCCCGGGGCTAGCGGGAGGGTTGGTCGACAATGAGCAGTTCTTC.

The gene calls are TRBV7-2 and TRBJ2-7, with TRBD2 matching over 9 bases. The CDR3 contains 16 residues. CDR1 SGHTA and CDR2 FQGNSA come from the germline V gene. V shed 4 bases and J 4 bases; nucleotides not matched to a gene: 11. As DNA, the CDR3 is TGTGCCAGCAGCTCCCCAGAGCTAGCGGGAATGTACGAGCAGTACTTC. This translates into CASSSPELAGMYEQYF.

The CDR3 DNA follows: TGCAGTGCCCATAGCGGGAGTCTCATTACCGGGGAGCTGTTTTTT. Protein sequence: CSAHSGSLITGELFF. The chain has TRBV20-1 and TRBJ2-2; 9 nucleotides align to TRBD2. Trimming took 6 bases from V and 5 from J; bases not matched to a gene: 10. CDR1 DFQATT and CDR2 SNEGSKA come from the germline V gene (reference sequence). The CDR3 covers 15 residues.

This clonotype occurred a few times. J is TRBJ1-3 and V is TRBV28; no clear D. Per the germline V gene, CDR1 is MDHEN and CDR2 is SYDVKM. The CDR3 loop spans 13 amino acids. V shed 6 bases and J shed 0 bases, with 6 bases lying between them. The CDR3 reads CASSLRSGNTIYF. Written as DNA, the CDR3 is TGTGCCAGCAGCCTACGCTCTGGAAACACCATATATTTT.

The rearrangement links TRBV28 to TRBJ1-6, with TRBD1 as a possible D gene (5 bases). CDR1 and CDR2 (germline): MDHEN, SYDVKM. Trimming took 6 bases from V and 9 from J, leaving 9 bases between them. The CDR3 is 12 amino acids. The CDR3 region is CASSWGISPLHF. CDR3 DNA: TGTGCCAGCAGCTGGGGGATTTCACCCCTCCACTTT. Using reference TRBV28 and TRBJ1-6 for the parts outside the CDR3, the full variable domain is DVKVTQSSRYLVKRTGEKVFLECVQDMDHENMFWYRQDPGLGLRLIYFSYDVKMKEKGDIPEGYSVSREKKERFSLILESASTNQTSMYLCASSWGISPLHFGNGTRLTVT.

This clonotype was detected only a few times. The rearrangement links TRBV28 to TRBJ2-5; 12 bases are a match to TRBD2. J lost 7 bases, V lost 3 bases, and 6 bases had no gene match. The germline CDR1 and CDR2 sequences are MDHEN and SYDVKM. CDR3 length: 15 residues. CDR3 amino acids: CASSFRLAGEVTQYF. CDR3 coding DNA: TGTGCCAGCAGTTTCCGACTAGCGGGAGAGGTGACCCAGTACTTC.

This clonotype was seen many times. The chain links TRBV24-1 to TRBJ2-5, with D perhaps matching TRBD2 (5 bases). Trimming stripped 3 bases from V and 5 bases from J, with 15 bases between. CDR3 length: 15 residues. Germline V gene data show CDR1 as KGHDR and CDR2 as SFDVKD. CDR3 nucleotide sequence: TGTGCCACCAGTGATCCGGGGTCCTTCGGGGAGACCCAGTACTTC. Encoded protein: CATSDPGSFGETQYF.

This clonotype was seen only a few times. CDR3 residues: CASSYYEQYF. The DNA for the CDR3 is TGTGCCAGCAGCTACTACGAGCAGTACTTC. The chain recombines TRBV12-3 or TRBV12-4 with TRBJ2-7; no firm D call. The CDR3 loop spans 10 amino acids. V lost 6 bases and J lost 3, with 3 bases in between.

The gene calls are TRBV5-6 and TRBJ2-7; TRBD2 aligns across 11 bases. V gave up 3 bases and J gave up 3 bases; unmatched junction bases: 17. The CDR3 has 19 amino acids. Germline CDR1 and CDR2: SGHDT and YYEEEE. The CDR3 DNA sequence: TGTGCCAGCAGCTGGCCCGCGACTAGCGGGGACTCAAGATTCTACGAGCAGTACTTC. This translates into CASSWPATSGDSRFYEQYF. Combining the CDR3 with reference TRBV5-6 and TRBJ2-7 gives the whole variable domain DAGVTQSPTHLIKTRGQQVTLRCSPKSGHDTVSWYQQALGQGPQFIFQYYEEEERQRGNFPDRFSGHQFPNYSSELNVNALLLGDSALYLCASSWPATSGDSRFYEQYFGPGTRLTVT.

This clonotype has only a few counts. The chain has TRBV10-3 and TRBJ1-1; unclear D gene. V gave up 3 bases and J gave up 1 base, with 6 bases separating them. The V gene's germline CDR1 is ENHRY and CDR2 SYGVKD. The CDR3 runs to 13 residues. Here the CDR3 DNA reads TGTGCCATCAGTGAATTGGGGAACACTGAAGCTTTCTTT. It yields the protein CAISELGNTEAFF.

CDR3 sequence (DNA): TGTGCCAGCGGGCGGGAACCGTACAATGAGCAGTTCTTC. Its protein is CASGREPYNEQFF. This sequence joins TRBV9 and TRBJ2-1; possibly TRBD2 for D (6 bases). V lost 7 bases to trimming and J lost 4 bases, with 12 bases between them. Germline V lookup: CDR1 SGDLS, CDR2 YYNGEE. The CDR3 totals 13 residues.

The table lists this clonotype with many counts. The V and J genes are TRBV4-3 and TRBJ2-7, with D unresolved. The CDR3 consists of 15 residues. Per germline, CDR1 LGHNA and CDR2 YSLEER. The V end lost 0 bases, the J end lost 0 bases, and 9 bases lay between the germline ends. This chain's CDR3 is CASSQDSRSSYEQYF. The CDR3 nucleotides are TGCGCCAGCAGCCAAGATTCCAGGAGCTCCTACGAGCAGTACTTC.

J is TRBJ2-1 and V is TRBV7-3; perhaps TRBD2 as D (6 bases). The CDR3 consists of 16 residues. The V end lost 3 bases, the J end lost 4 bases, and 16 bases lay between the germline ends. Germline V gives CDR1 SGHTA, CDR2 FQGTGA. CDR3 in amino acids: CASSFGAPGVYNEQFF. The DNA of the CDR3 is TGTGCCAGCAGCTTCGGAGCACCGGGAGTATACAATGAGCAGTTCTTC.

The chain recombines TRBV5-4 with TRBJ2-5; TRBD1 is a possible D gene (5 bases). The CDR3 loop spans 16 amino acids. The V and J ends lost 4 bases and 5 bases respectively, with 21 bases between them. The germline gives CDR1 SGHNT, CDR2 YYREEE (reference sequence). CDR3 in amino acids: CASSPPKGNSLETQYF. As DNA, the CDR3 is TGTGCCAGCAGCCCTCCCAAGGGGAACAGTTTGGAGACCCAGTACTTC.